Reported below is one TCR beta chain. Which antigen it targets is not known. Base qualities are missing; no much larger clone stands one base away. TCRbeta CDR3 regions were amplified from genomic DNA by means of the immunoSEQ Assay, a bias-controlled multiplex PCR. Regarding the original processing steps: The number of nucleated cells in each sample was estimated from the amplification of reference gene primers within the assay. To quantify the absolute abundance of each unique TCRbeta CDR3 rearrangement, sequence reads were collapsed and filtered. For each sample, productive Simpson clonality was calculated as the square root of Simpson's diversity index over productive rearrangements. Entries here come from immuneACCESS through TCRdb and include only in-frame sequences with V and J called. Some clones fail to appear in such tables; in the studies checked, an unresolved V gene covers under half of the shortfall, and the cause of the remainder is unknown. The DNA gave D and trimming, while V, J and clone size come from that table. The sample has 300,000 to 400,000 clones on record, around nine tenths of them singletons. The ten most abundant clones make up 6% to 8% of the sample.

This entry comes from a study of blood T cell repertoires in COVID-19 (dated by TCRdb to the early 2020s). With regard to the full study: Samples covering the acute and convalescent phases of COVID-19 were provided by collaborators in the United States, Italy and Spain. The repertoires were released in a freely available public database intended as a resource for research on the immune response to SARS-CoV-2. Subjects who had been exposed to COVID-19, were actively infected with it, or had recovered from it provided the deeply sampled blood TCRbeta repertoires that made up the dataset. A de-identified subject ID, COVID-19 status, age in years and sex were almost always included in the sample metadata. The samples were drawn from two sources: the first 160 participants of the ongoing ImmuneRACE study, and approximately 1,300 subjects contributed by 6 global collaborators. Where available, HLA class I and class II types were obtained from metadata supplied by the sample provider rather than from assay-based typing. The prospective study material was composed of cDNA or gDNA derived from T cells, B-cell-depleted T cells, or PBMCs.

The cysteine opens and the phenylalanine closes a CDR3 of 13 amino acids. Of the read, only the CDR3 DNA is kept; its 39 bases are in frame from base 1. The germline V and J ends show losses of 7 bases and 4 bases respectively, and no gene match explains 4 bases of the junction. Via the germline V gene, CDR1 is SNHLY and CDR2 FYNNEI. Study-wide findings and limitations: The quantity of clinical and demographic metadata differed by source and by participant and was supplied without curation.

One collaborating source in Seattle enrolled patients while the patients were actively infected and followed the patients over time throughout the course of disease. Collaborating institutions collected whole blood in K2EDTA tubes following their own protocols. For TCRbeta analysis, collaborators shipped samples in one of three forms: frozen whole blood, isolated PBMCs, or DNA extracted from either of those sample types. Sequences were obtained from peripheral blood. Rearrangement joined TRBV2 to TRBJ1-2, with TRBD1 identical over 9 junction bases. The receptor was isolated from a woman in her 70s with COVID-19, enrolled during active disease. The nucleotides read TGTGCCAGCATCGAGACAGGGGGCTATGGCTACACCTTC. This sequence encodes CASIETGGYGYTF.